This T cell receptor beta chain came from a study of T cells in Graves' hyperthyroidism and ophthalmopathy (dated by TCRdb to about 2019). For the wider study: Peripheral blood samples were taken at the time of initial diagnosis, prior to any treatment. The 80 to 100 discovery patients were randomly divided into training and test sets at a 7:3 ratio. In addition, the study compared T-cell repertoires in thyroid tissue and in blood from about 6 Graves' hyperthyroidism patients. Following sampling, methimazole starting at 30 mg daily was given to hyperthyroidism patients, and high-dose intravenous methylprednisolone was given to ophthalmopathy patients. TCR Vbeta CDR3 sequencing of some 140 peripheral blood samples (over 40 ophthalmopathy, around 80 hyperthyroidism and approximately 17 progressor patients) is reported in the paper. TCR V-J signatures able to tell the groups apart were searched for in a discovery cohort of more than 90 patients, of whom 43 had Graves' ophthalmopathy and more than 55 had stable Graves' hyperthyroidism. Prospective prediction of ophthalmopathy was tested in an independent validation cohort of some 20 hyperthyroidism patients and 15 to 17 patients who later progressed to ophthalmopathy.

The TCR beta CDR3 regions were amplified from RNA transcripts. A first-round RT-PCR of the TCR CDR3 used the HTBI primer set with the Qiagen OneStep RT-PCR kit. The libraries were constructed in a second round of multiplex PCR and then size-selected and purified. The libraries were sequenced on an Illumina HiSeq2000 using paired-end 100 bp reads. From the authors' description of their analysis: SOAPnuke was used to process the raw data, removing reads that contained adapters or uncalled bases, had a mean Phred below 15, or lacked an exact match to the constant primer or identifier. COPE v1.2.5 was used to merge the high-quality paired reads, and each unique nucleotide sequence was defined as a clonotype. MiTCR v1.1 was used to align clonotypes to the IMGT TRBV, TRBD and TRBJ reference segments. The analysis included only V-J combinations with a frequency above 0.0001, which together covered about 99% of the repertoires. A TCS score was defined as the ratio of F50 (clonal expansion) to E x V (chaos), with BLOSUM62-based TCRdist applied between CDR3 peptides within each V-J. Welch's t-statistics and random forest reduced 500 to 550 V-J features to roughly 13, which were used in a naive Bayes classifier (R e1071). TCRdb's own reprocessing of the public reads used fastp at Q25 and MiXCR and kept productive beta chains. Every distinct CDR3 protein forms one entry, paired with its most common genes and DNA. Here the V and J calls rest on TCRdb's processing, not on the authors' analysis. In all, the sample holds hundreds of thousands of distinct CDR3 sequences, and approximately 16% of those were seen once. Of the sample, 3% to 4% is held by the ten largest clones.

The germline V gene specifies SNHLY as CDR1 and FYNNEI as CDR2. Counted from cysteine to phenylalanine, this CDR3 has 13 amino acids. Left in the record is the CDR3 DNA by itself, 39 bases read in frame from the first base. V gives up 8 bases and J gives up 0 bases, and the segment between their germline ends measures 8 bases. With respect to this clonotype: Its antigen is still unknown. Base-call qualities are not available, and no considerably larger clone is one nucleotide away.

The paper's findings and limits, for the study overall: Sample size was not statistically predetermined, and blinding of investigators to group allocation was not performed. A model built on a 13 V-J signature distinguished ophthalmopathy from stable hyperthyroidism, reaching roughly 88% sensitivity and 81.08% specificity in cross-validation and 80%/75% in testing. During validation, the model predicted progression to ophthalmopathy a median of around 6 months ahead of onset, with around 71% sensitivity and 72.22% specificity. Most expanded thyroid clonotypes (frequency above 0.001) were also found in blood, which suggests that blood repertoires may mirror thyroid immune responses.

Ophthalmopathy patients had moderately to severely active disease, with a Clinical Activity Score of 3 or more, a NOSPECS grade of 4 or more, and a disease duration of less than 3 months. The study excluded patients with uncontrolled infections, other autoimmune diseases, pregnancy or lactation. Diagnoses were established on the basis of clinical symptoms, serum thyroxine and TRAb, thyroid ultrasound, and orbital computed tomography. Ficoll-Paque density gradient centrifugation was used to isolate PBMCs from around 10 ml of fresh peripheral blood. Trizol reagent was used to extract total RNA, and RNA quality was then checked on an Agilent 2100 Bioanalyzer.

The origin of this receptor is a woman in her 40s with Graves' ophthalmopathy. Material: blood. The chain was built from TRBV2 and TRBJ1-3; the D gene assignment is ambiguous. The DNA reads as follows: TGTGCCAGCTCGGACGGCTCTGGAAACACCATATATTTT. This encodes CASSDGSGNTIYF.